These 2 T cell receptor beta chains share one sample of origin, sequenced in a study of blood T cell repertoires in COVID-19. TCRdb keeps only in-frame clones here, not all; method: immunoSEQ multiplex PCR. The sample lists a few hundred thousand clones; approximately 86% were seen once. Sequenced material: peripheral blood. Receptors originate from a man older than 75 with acute or convalescent COVID-19.

V is TRBV25-1 and J is TRBJ2-7; 9 nucleotides align to TRBD1. The germline V gene has CDR1 MGHDK and CDR2 SYGVNS. This CDR3 region has 14 residues. Trimming took 5 bases from V and 5 from J; bases not matched to a gene: 7. CDR3 in amino acids: CASSRQGEGDEQYF. As DNA, the CDR3 is TGTGCCAGCAGTCGACAGGGGGAGGGCGACGAGCAGTACTTC.

The CDR3 DNA follows: TGTGCCAGCAGCTTGAAGGCAGGGTCCGCCCCCGAGCAGTACTTC. Protein sequence: CASSLKAGSAPEQYF. This sequence joins TRBV5-4 and TRBJ2-7; the D gene is possibly TRBD1 (5 bases). From germline, CDR1 is SGHNT and CDR2 YYREEE (reference sequence). V lost 1 base and J 6 bases, leaving 17 bases between the germline ends. This CDR3 region has 15 residues. Based on the CDR3 plus reference TRBV5-4 and TRBJ2-7, the full variable domain is ETGVTQSPTHLIKTRGQQVTLRCSSQSGHNTVSWYQQALGQGPQFIFQYYREEENGRGNFPPRFSGLQFPNYSSELNVNALELDDSALYLCASSLKAGSAPEQYFGPGTRLTVT.